These 22 T cell receptor beta chains were all obtained from the same sample, sequenced in a study of spatial heterogeneity in lung cancer. Study-wide results and limits: Counts of expanded alpha and beta TCRs within tumors tracked the tumor nonsynonymous mutation count.

Noted time point: sample taken at primary tumor resection. TCRdb re-analysed the 5' RACE reads in MiXCR, keeping a single row per CDR3 protein. Of about 2,500 distinct CDR3 sequences detected, 5.5% to 7.5% appear once; the ten largest clones hold 9.1%. These TCRs are of unknown antigen specificity. Sequencing used lung tumor tissue, obtained at surgery. The receptors were gathered from a male donor with early-stage non-small cell lung cancer.

This clonotype is medium-sized within its sample. This chain uses TRBV12-3 or TRBV12-4 with TRBJ2-2; no reliable D call. The CDR3 has 13 amino acids. V was pared by 5 bases and J by 8 bases, with 12 bases between. The CDR3 sequence: CASSPSLVGELFF. The DNA for the CDR3 is TGTGCCAGCAGTCCCTCACTCGTGGGGGAGCTGTTTTTT.

By share, this clonotype ranks as large. V gene TRBV28 combines with J gene TRBJ1-1, with D hard to call. The length of the CDR3 is 13 residues. Germline V gene data show CDR1 as MDHEN and CDR2 as SYDVKM. Trimming cost V 6 bases and J 2 bases, with 10 bases left between them. The CDR3 DNA reads TGTGCCAGCAGCCATTCACCAAACACTGAAGCTTTCTTT. It encodes CASSHSPNTEAFF.

This clonotype is medium-sized. The J gene is TRBJ2-4, the V gene TRBV30, with 8 bases matching TRBD2. In germline, CDR1 is GTSNPN, CDR2 SVGIG (reference sequence). The CDR3 consists of 14 residues. Losses at the gene ends were 0 bases for V and 8 bases for J; bases not matched to a gene: 6. CDR3 DNA: TGTGCCTGGAGTGTATCGGGAGGGGGGGACATTCAGTACTTC. Its protein product is CAWSVSGGGDIQYF.

This clonotype counts as medium-sized (0.01 to 0.1%). The V and J genes are TRBV27 and TRBJ2-5; D gene unclear. From germline, CDR1 is MNHEY and CDR2 SMNVEV (reference sequence). V lost 2 bases and J lost 2, with 15 bases in between. This CDR3 is 16 amino acids long. CDR3 residues: CASSLSPTIHQETQYF. CDR3 sequence (DNA): TGTGCCAGCAGTTTAAGTCCTACAATACATCAAGAGACCCAGTACTTC.

This clonotype counts as medium-sized. The chain has TRBV2 and TRBJ2-5; the D call may be TRBD1 or TRBD2 (5 bases each). This CDR3 region has 12 residues. The ends were cut back, 7 bases at V and 1 base at J, with 7 bases in the middle. CDR1 SNHLY and CDR2 FYNNEI come from the germline V gene. The CDR3 reads CASTGTQETQYF. CDR3 in DNA: TGTGCCAGCACCGGGACCCAAGAGACCCAGTACTTC.

By share of the sample, this clonotype is large. The rearrangement joins TRBV7-2 to TRBJ2-1, with unresolved D. Germline V gene lookup returns CDR1 SGHTA and CDR2 FQGNSA. The CDR3 runs 11 residues. Trimming left V 5 bases short and J 6 bases short, with 5 bases between. The CDR3 DNA reads as TGTGCCAGCAGCCCCGTCAATGAGCAGTTCTTC. Translation gives CASSPVNEQFF.

Sample share makes this clonotype medium-sized. The chain carries TRBV28 and TRBJ1-5; D not resolved. CDR1 is MDHEN, CDR2 SYDVKM, per germline. Trimming shortened V by 10 bases and J by 5 bases, and 24 bases separated the two germline ends. The CDR3 runs to 16 residues. CDR3 nucleotide sequence: TGTGCCACCATCAGTGGTGGGGTAATGAAGTATCAGCCCCAGCATTTT. Its translation is CATISGGVMKYQPQHF. Supplemented by reference TRBV28 and TRBJ1-5, the full variable domain reads DVKVTQSSRYLVKRTGEKVFLECVQDMDHENMFWYRQDPGLGLRLIYFSYDVKMKEKGDIPEGYSVSREKKERFSLILESASTNQTSMYLCATISGGVMKYQPQHFGDGTRLSIL.

This clonotype was counted at least ten times. V and J are TRBV6-2 or TRBV6-3 and TRBJ2-3, with D unresolved. CDR3 length: 14 amino acids. Germline V lookup: CDR1 MNHEY, CDR2 SVGEGT. V was trimmed by 4 bases and J by 2 bases, leaving 10 bases between them. CDR3 residues: CASSSGGITDTQYF. CDR3 sequence (DNA): TGTGCCAGCAGTTCGGGCGGAATCACAGATACGCAGTATTTT.

This clonotype was seen many times. The CDR3 DNA follows: TGTGCCAGCAGCTTAGGGGCAGCCAGAACAATAAATGAGCAGTTCTTC. It translates to CASSLGAARTINEQFF. The J gene is TRBJ2-1, the V gene TRBV7-9, with D hard to call. Looked up from germline, CDR1 is SEHNR and CDR2 is FQNEAQ (reference sequence). Trimming shortened V by 1 base and J by 7 bases, and 17 bases separated the two germline ends. The CDR3 extends over 16 amino acids.

This clonotype is large in the sample. The chain employs TRBV28 and TRBJ1-5; 8 bases fit TRBD1. CDR3 length equals 16 residues. The germline CDR1 and CDR2 sequences are MDHEN and SYDVKM. V gave up 4 bases and J gave up 5 bases; unmatched junction bases: 10. This chain's CDR3 is CASSSVDRGKHQPQHF. CDR3 coding DNA: TGTGCCAGCAGTTCCGTCGACAGGGGTAAGCATCAGCCCCAGCATTTT.

This clonotype is termed medium-sized. The J gene is TRBJ2-3, the V gene TRBV9; 11 bases fit TRBD1. The V gene end was trimmed by 3 bases and the J gene end by 6 bases; junction bases not matched to a gene: 3. Germline loops: CDR1 SGDLS, CDR2 YYNGEE. The CDR3 consists of 14 residues. This CDR3 is CASSEGQGVDTQYF. The CDR3 nucleotides read TGTGCCAGCAGCGAGGGACAGGGGGTGGATACGCAGTATTTT.

This clonotype was detected many times. The chain is built from TRBV24-1 and TRBJ2-1, with 8 bases fitting TRBD2. Unmatched junction bases numbered 11, after V lost 5 bases and J lost 6 bases. This CDR3 region has 16 residues. The germline CDR1 and CDR2 sequences are KGHDR and SFDVKD. CDR3 protein: CATSAPQGRGGNEQFF. The CDR3 DNA reads as TGTGCCACCAGTGCGCCCCAAGGCCGGGGGGGCAATGAGCAGTTCTTC.

This clonotype came up a few times. The chain employs TRBV24-1 and TRBJ1-1, with D maybe TRBD1 (5 bases). V lost 10 bases, J lost 10 bases, and 18 bases lay in between. CDR1 KGHDR and CDR2 SFDVKD come from the germline V gene. The CDR3 has 12 residues. Here the CDR3 DNA reads TGTGCCACGGCCTGGGGCCCTCGGCCAGCTTTCTTT. This sequence encodes CATAWGPRPAFF.

This clonotype was recorded a few times. CDR3 sequence (DNA): TGTGCCAGCAGTTTCGTCCCCAGGCTAGGGACCTACGAGCAGTACTTC. Translating gives CASSFVPRLGTYEQYF. The rearrangement uses TRBV28 and TRBJ2-7; no definite D call. The CDR3 loop spans 16 amino acids. Trimming removed 3 bases at V and 2 bases at J, with 17 bases between. Per the germline V gene, CDR1 is MDHEN and CDR2 is SYDVKM.

By share, this clonotype counts as medium-sized. This chain connects TRBV7-3 to TRBJ1-2; no reliable D call. CDR3 size: 10 residues. V was cut by 5 bases and J by 7 bases, with 5 bases left in between. The V gene's germline CDR1 is SGHTA and CDR2 FQGTGA. In DNA form, the CDR3 reads TGTGCCAGCAGCGTCACTGGCTACACCTTC. This sequence encodes CASSVTGYTF.

This clonotype is categorized as medium-sized. V is TRBV6-5 and J is TRBJ2-5; 7 nucleotides match TRBD2. Trimming at V came to 6 bases and at J to 2 bases, leaving 6 bases not matched to a gene. The CDR3 is 14 residues long. The germline gives CDR1 MNHEY, CDR2 SVGAGI. For the CDR3, the DNA is TGTGCCAGCAGACCGGGACTACTACAAGAGACCCAGTACTTC. This codes for CASRPGLLQETQYF.

This clonotype rates as medium-sized. The V and J genes are TRBV20-1 and TRBJ2-1; D gene ambiguous. V gave up 6 bases and J gave up 12 bases, with 18 bases separating them. The CDR3 covers 12 residues. Germline CDR1 reads DFQATT; CDR2 reads SNEGSKA (reference sequence). The CDR3 is CSAKVSPNGQFF. The CDR3, as DNA: TGCAGTGCGAAGGTGTCCCCCAACGGGCAGTTCTTC.

This clonotype was picked up a small number of times. The chain joins TRBV12-3 or TRBV12-4 to TRBJ1-2; the D is unclear. The V gene lost 3 bases and the J gene lost 7 bases, with 12 bases spanning the gap. The CDR3 runs to 13 residues. The CDR3 protein is CASSFGQSSGYTF. In DNA form, the CDR3 reads TGTGCCAGCAGTTTCGGTCAAAGCAGTGGCTACACCTTC.

This clonotype is medium-sized by share. This chain uses TRBV7-9 with TRBJ2-5; possibly TRBD1 or TRBD2 for D (5 bases each). V was shortened by 8 bases and J by 5 bases, with 12 bases between the two germline ends. The CDR3 consists of 12 residues. CDR1 and CDR2 (germline): SEHNR, FQNEAQ (reference sequence). The CDR3 spells CASHEGRETQYF. In DNA form, the CDR3 reads TGTGCCAGCCATGAGGGGCGGGAGACCCAGTACTTC.

Only a few counts were recorded for this clonotype. This chain links TRBV5-5 with TRBJ2-4; D gene uncertain. Germline V gene sequence: CDR1 SGHKS, CDR2 YYEKEE (reference sequence). V lost 3 bases, J lost 0 bases, and 4 bases lay in between. This CDR3 is built from 13 residues. The CDR3 sequence is CASSSLAKNIQYF. CDR3 sequence (DNA): TGTGCCAGCAGCTCCTTAGCCAAAAACATTCAGTACTTC.

There are many counts of this clonotype. The V gene is TRBV20-1, the J gene TRBJ2-7; tentative D call: TRBD2 (5 bases). V lost 6 bases to trimming and J lost 2 bases, with 14 bases between them. Germline CDR1 and CDR2: DFQATT and SNEGSKA (reference sequence). The CDR3 contains 13 residues. Here the CDR3 DNA reads TGCAGTGCGAACGGACTGGTCGCCTACGAGCAGTACTTC. This codes for CSANGLVAYEQYF.

This clonotype showed up many times. This chain connects TRBV7-8 to TRBJ2-2; D gene uncertain. There are 16 residues in the CDR3. Trimming pared 3 bases from V and 0 bases from J, leaving 11 bases between. The germline V gene has CDR1 SGHVS and CDR2 FQNEAQ. Written as DNA, the CDR3 is TGTGCCAGCAGCTTCGGTAGGCTGACGAACACCGGGGAGCTGTTTTTT. It encodes CASSFGRLTNTGELFF. Full variable domain (rest looked up from reference TRBV7-8 and TRBJ2-2): GAGVSQSPRYKVAKRGQDVALRCDPISGHVSLFWYQQALGQGPEFLTYFQNEAQLDKSGLPSDRFFAERPEGSVSTLKIQRTQQEDSAVYLCASSFGRLTNTGELFFGEGSRLTVL.